This T cell receptor beta chain came from a study of blood T cells in healthy people across ages (dated by TCRdb to about 2015). About the study as a whole: In model experiments, template switching captured about one uniquely barcoded TCR beta cDNA molecule for every two T cells. Age-related changes in TCR beta repertoire diversity were measured in the study by deep sequencing normalized with unique cDNA molecular identifiers. The donors were split into four age groups: young (average about 16 years), middle-aged (nearly 40), aged (approximately 60) and long-lived (over 75). To avoid experimental bias, donors of different ages were distributed randomly across sequencing lanes. For two donors (one aged 18 to 30 and one aged 80 or older), the study analyzed two additional independent replicas of 1 million unique cDNA reads from the same blood draw. The research as a whole found: Compared with the aged group, the long-lived group had more naive CD4+ T cells, fewer expanded clones and increased TCR diversity, a pattern suggesting age selection. Because the CMV infection status of the donors was unknown, age-related changes in expanded clonotypes may potentially have been confounded. Estimates of total diversity based on one million sequenced T cells were considered lower bounds and underestimates. Since profiling was done on bulk unsorted PBMCs, naive and antigen-experienced compartments could not be conclusively compared. Observed TCR beta diversity per million T cells fell roughly linearly with age, and a significant reduction was already apparent by age around 44. A strong correlation was found between observed TCR beta diversity and the percentage of naive T cells measured by flow cytometry.

In the case of this clonotype: Its cognate antigen has yet to be identified. No clone much larger than this one lies a single base away; base qualities are absent.

CDR1 and CDR2, looked up from the germline V gene, are SGHTA and FQGNSA. Reading from cysteine to phenylalanine, the CDR3 counts 12 amino acids. Only CDR3 DNA is held: 36 bases, read in frame from base 1. V gives up 1 base and J gives up 10 bases, and the segment between their germline ends measures 10 bases. The library was obtained by 5' RACE. Sequencing was performed on an Illumina HiSeq 2500. A second PCR of roughly 6 to 11 cycles was run with a J-beta primer mix and a sample-barcoded 5' primer. A unique molecular identifier was introduced onto each TCR beta cDNA molecule by a template-switch 5' adaptor carrying 12 random nucleotides. At least 2.5 million CDR3-containing paired-end reads were obtained from each sample. First-strand cDNA was synthesized from all RNA with the Mint cDNA synthesis kit, primed by a TRBC-specific oligonucleotide. Following uracil-DNA glycosylase treatment, a first 18-cycle PCR with universal primers M1SS and BC2_uni_R was performed on all cDNA. The authors processed their data as follows. For normalization, 1 million high-quality reads, each with a distinct molecular identifier, were randomly selected from each sample. Reads sharing molecular identifiers were discarded rather than binned into consensus sequences. MiTCR, with a Q25 quality threshold and the strictest error-elimination algorithm, was used for CDR3 identification, clonotype clustering and error correction. A nonparametric unseen species model with Euler transformation was used to estimate lower-bound total TCR beta diversity. TCRdb reanalyzed the raw reads on its own, using fastp at Q25 for trimming and MiXCR for clone calling, and kept in-frame beta chains. CDR3 protein duplicates are merged, each entry listing the most common genes and DNA. TCRdb's processing, not the study's, gives the V and J calls here. This sample comprises around 990,000 distinct CDR3 sequences, more than 30% of them detected only once. The ten largest make up 13% of the sample.

Systemically healthy Caucasian individuals from Russia, 39 in total and aged about 6 to 90 years, were included as donors. Each donor gave 9 to 10 milliliters of peripheral blood, collected into EDTA-treated Vacutainer tubes. PBMCs were isolated by Ficoll-Paque density-gradient centrifugation, with at least 6 million obtained per sample. Trizol reagent was used to extract total RNA from the PBMCs, yielding at least 5 micrograms per sample. For every donor, an aliquot of PBMCs went through flow cytometry to measure the percentages of naive CD45RAhigh/CD27high T cells. This receptor was identified in a man aged 18 to 29 in good health. The receptor chain draws on TRBV7-2 and TRBJ1-2, with the D gene not clear enough to name. Sequenced sample: blood. The encoded CDR3 is CASSLVSGNYTF. The nucleotide sequence is TGTGCCAGCAGCTTAGTTTCGGGCAACTACACCTTC.